The present T cell receptor (beta chain) was sequenced within a study of PD-1 blockade in classical Hodgkin lymphoma. Across the study: Intravenous infusions of nivolumab 3 mg/kg reached patients every 2 weeks.

Following autologous stem cell transplantation, relapse occurred in every patient, and exposure to brentuximab vedotin varied. When best responses were assessed, they were complete response, partial response or progressive disease. To note about this clone: The antigen is not known.

TCRdb keeps only in-frame clones here, not all; method: immunoSEQ multiplex PCR. The sample shows fewer than 90,000 clones, roughly 89% of them seen only once. Study-level points and caveats: There remain no defined causes for the repertoire differences, which possibly reflect disease activity or prior therapy. Complete responders started with a diversity level that resembled newly diagnosed patients at baseline.

Germline loops: CDR1 MDHEN, CDR2 SYDVKM. With V trimmed by 5 bases and J by 4 bases, 13 bases remained unmatched. This CDR3 comprises 17 residues. Sequenced here: peripheral blood mononuclear cells (PBMCs), sampled at baseline. The sequence was obtained from a human donor with classical Hodgkin lymphoma. J is TRBJ1-2 and V is TRBV28; 10 bases align to TRBD1. Here the CDR3 DNA reads TGTGCCAGCAGTGTCGGGACAGGGGACTTTCTAATCTATGGCTACACCTTC. This translates into CASSVGTGDFLIYGYTF.